These 18 T cell receptor beta chains came from one sample sequenced in a study of Tregs in tolerant kidney transplant recipients (dated by TCRdb to the late 2010s). For these receptors, no antigen is known. What the time point label conveys for this sample: blood sample drawn before combined kidney and bone marrow transplant. The protocol used for the library was the immunoSEQ multiplex PCR assay. Sourced from immuneACCESS, this table was stored by TCRdb with only in-frame sequences that have V and J called. A share of the clones is absent; for the studies checked, an unresolved V gene accounts for under half, and the remainder has no known explanation. The table for this sample lists 9,500 to 12,000 clones; under 95% of them were counted only once. The ten largest clones represent nearly 6% of the sample. Material: Tregs from blood cultured with allogeneic cells, obtained before the transplant. Source of these receptors: a human patient who received a combined kidney and bone marrow transplant.

This chain connects TRBV15 to TRBJ2-2, with D perhaps matching TRBD1 (6 bases). This CDR3 has 16 residues. V was pared by 2 bases and J by 1 base, with 11 bases between. CDR1 is LNHNV and CDR2 is YYDKDF in the germline V gene (reference sequence). The CDR3: CATSRNLQGNTGELFF. The CDR3 DNA sequence: TGTGCCACCAGCAGAAATTTACAGGGGAACACCGGGGAGCTGTTTTTT.

CDR3 loop: CASRLHSGTGGELFF. For the CDR3, the DNA is TGTGCCAGCAGACTCCATAGCGGCACCGGCGGGGAGCTGTTTTTT. V is TRBV6-1 and J is TRBJ2-2; TRBD2 is a possible D gene (6 bases). Germline CDR1 MNHNS, CDR2 SASEGT. The CDR3 is 15 residues long. V lost 6 bases and J lost 7, with 18 bases in between.

The rearrangement links TRBV4-2 to TRBJ2-1; D is possibly TRBD2 (7 bases). The V gene's germline CDR1 is LGHNA and CDR2 YNFKEQ. V lost 0 bases and J 5 bases, leaving 14 bases between the germline ends. CDR3 length equals 16 residues. CDR3 DNA sequence: TGTGCCAGCAGCCAAGATGGGCGGGGGCCGGACAATGAGCAGTTCTTC. Translated, it gives CASSQDGRGPDNEQFF.

The rearrangement links TRBV7-9 to TRBJ2-3; 7 nucleotides agree with TRBD2. CDR1 SEHNR and CDR2 FQNEAQ come from the germline V gene (reference sequence). This CDR3 spans 18 amino acids. Germline trimming cut 5 bases from V and 0 bases from J; bases unmatched to any gene: 14. CDR3 sequence (DNA): TGTGCCAGCAGCCCCGGACTGTATAGCGGGCCTAGCACAGATACGCAGTATTTT. Its translation: CASSPGLYSGPSTDTQYF.

The chain links TRBV19 to TRBJ2-6; no firm D call. V was pared by 4 bases and J by 4 bases, with 8 bases between. This CDR3 region has 14 residues. The germline V gene has CDR1 LNHDA and CDR2 SQIVND (reference sequence). The CDR3 is CASSTRSGANVLTF. The DNA for the CDR3 is TGTGCCAGTAGTACCCGGTCCGGGGCCAACGTCCTGACTTTC.

The rearrangement uses TRBV7-2 and TRBJ2-1; no definite D call. Germline V lookup: CDR1 SGHTA, CDR2 FQGNSA. V shed 1 base and J shed 4 bases, with 5 bases lying between them. The CDR3 consists of 13 residues. In nucleotides, the CDR3 is TGTGCCAGCAGCTTAGGTATTTACAATGAGCAGTTCTTC. Its translation: CASSLGIYNEQFF.

The chain links TRBV18 to TRBJ2-5; D is unresolved. V was cut by 5 bases and J by 3 bases, with 13 bases left in between. This CDR3 region has 14 residues. Germline V lookup: CDR1 KGHSH, CDR2 LQKENI. The CDR3 region is CASSEGYSEETQYF. CDR3 coding DNA: TGTGCCAGCTCAGAAGGGTATTCCGAAGAGACCCAGTACTTC.

The chain uses TRBV6-4 and TRBJ2-1; 9 nucleotides align to TRBD1. The CDR3 sequence is 15 residues long. Germline V lookup: CDR1 MRHNA, CDR2 SNTAGT. V was clipped by 6 bases and J by 2 bases; unmatched bases: 5. In DNA, the CDR3 is TGTGCCAGCAGCCTACAGGGGGCGGCCTACAATGAGCAGTTCTTC. Protein sequence: CASSLQGAAYNEQFF.

This chain uses TRBV14 with TRBJ2-3; TRBD2 is a possible D gene (6 bases). Germline CDR1 and CDR2: SGHDN and FVKESK. V lost 4 bases and J lost 4, with 15 bases in between. This CDR3 contains 15 residues. CDR3 amino acids: CASSRLDLKSDTQYF. The CDR3, as DNA: TGTGCCAGCAGCCGACTAGACCTTAAATCAGATACGCAGTATTTT.

The rearrangement uses TRBV29-1 and TRBJ2-1; 7 bases fit TRBD2. The J segment lost 7 bases and the V segment lost 7 bases, leaving 13 bases of the junction unmatched. The CDR3 is made up of 14 amino acids. Germline CDR1 reads SQVTM; CDR2 reads ANQGSEA. CDR3 sequence reads: CSANGAGVRNEQFF. The CDR3 region has the DNA TGCAGCGCCAACGGGGCGGGAGTCCGTAATGAGCAGTTCTTC.

This clone occurred once. The CDR3 loop reads CASSLRTLAVISYNEQFF. CDR3 sequence (DNA): TGTGCCAGCAGCTTGCGGACCCTAGCCGTAATCTCCTACAATGAGCAGTTCTTC. The chain joins TRBV5-4 to TRBJ2-1; the D gene is possibly TRBD2 (5 bases). This CDR3 has 18 amino acids. Germline values: CDR1 SGHNT, CDR2 YYREEE (reference sequence). Trimming stripped 1 base from V and 0 bases from J, with 17 bases between.

The chain carries TRBV29-1 and TRBJ1-5; 10 nucleotides agree with TRBD1. CDR3 length: 13 amino acids. The V gene's germline CDR1 is SQVTM and CDR2 ANQGSEA. V lost 6 bases, J lost 5 bases, and 4 bases stayed unmatched. The CDR3 protein is CSVSGTGDQPQHF. CDR3 coding DNA: TGCAGCGTCTCCGGGACAGGGGATCAGCCCCAGCATTTT.

The V and J genes are TRBV7-3 and TRBJ1-2, with 12 nucleotides matching TRBD1. Per germline, CDR1 SGHTA and CDR2 FQGTGA. The length of the CDR3 is 13 residues. V was pared by 8 bases and J by 6 bases, with 4 bases of the junction left unmatched. The CDR3 DNA sequence: TGTGCCAGCTCCGGGACAGGGGGCGATGGCTACACCTTC. It codes for CASSGTGGDGYTF.

The V and J genes are TRBV29-1 and TRBJ2-4; a possible D gene is TRBD1 (5 bases). The CDR3 is made up of 14 amino acids. Germline-derived CDR1 and CDR2 are SQVTM and ANQGSEA. V dropped 2 bases and J dropped 1 base, with 9 bases sitting between them. CDR3 sequence: CSVELTGAKNIQYF. CDR3 in DNA: TGCAGCGTTGAACTTACAGGTGCCAAAAACATTCAGTACTTC.

Only one count was recorded for this clone. This chain joins TRBV7-9 and TRBJ2-7; D is unresolved. V gave up 1 base and J gave up 2 bases, with 9 bases separating them. Per the germline V gene, CDR1 is SEHNR and CDR2 is FQNEAQ (reference sequence). The CDR3 is 14 amino acids. The CDR3 protein is CASSLDNPAYEQYF. In nucleotides, the CDR3 is TGTGCCAGCAGCTTAGACAATCCCGCCTACGAGCAGTACTTC.

This chain joins TRBV7-6 and TRBJ1-3, with a tentative D call TRBD1 (5 bases). Trimming removed 5 bases from V and 0 bases from J, with 14 bases in between. This CDR3 has 16 residues. The germline V gene has CDR1 SGHVS and CDR2 FNYEAQ. CDR3 protein: CASSRGRPNSGNTIYF. The CDR3, as DNA: TGTGCCAGCAGCCGGGGACGCCCGAACTCTGGAAACACCATATATTTT.

This clone appeared a single time. The V gene is TRBV28, the J gene TRBJ2-5, with 11 bases matching TRBD2. J was trimmed by 3 bases and V by 2 bases; bases with no gene match: 2. The CDR3 totals 15 residues. Germline CDR1 is MDHEN and CDR2 is SYDVKM. The CDR3 region has the DNA TGTGCCAGCAGTTTACCTAGCGGGGGGAAAGAGACCCAGTACTTC. As protein: CASSLPSGGKETQYF. Full variable domain (rest looked up from reference TRBV28 and TRBJ2-5): DVKVTQSSRYLVKRTGEKVFLECVQDMDHENMFWYRQDPGLGLRLIYFSYDVKMKEKGDIPEGYSVSREKKERFSLILESASTNQTSMYLCASSLPSGGKETQYFGPGTRLLVL.

This chain uses TRBV7-9 with TRBJ1-2; possibly TRBD1 for D (5 bases). Trimming cost V 5 bases and J 4 bases, with 14 bases left between them. Germline V lookup: CDR1 SEHNR, CDR2 FQNEAQ (reference sequence). CDR3 length: 14 residues. Here the CDR3 reads CASSPGLRGYGYTF. In nucleotides, the CDR3 is TGTGCCAGCAGCCCGGGGCTACGGGGCTATGGCTACACCTTC.